This section outlines one T cell receptor beta chain sequence together with its context. CDR3 length: 14 amino acids. Germline lookup yields CDR1 MNHEY and CDR2 SVGAGI. V lost 6 bases to trimming and J lost 2 bases, with 11 bases between them. The data originate from a study of blood T cell repertoires in COVID-19. Background on the study: Samples taken during acute and convalescent COVID-19 were collected in the United States, Italy and Spain.

Study processing details: Amplification of reference gene primers was used by the study to estimate nucleated cell counts. Sequencing was performed with immunoSEQ multiplex PCR; in TCRdb, only in-frame clones are kept and a portion is missing. V, J and clone size are those of that table, while D and trimming were read from the DNA. Of over 250,000 clones listed, about 82% are singletons. Sequencing was done on a sample of peripheral blood. The chain joins TRBV6-5 to TRBJ2-1; D possibly corresponds to TRBD1 (5 bases). This TCR was sampled from a man aged 50 or older with active or convalescent COVID-19. The CDR3, as DNA: TGTGCCAGCAGCATAGAAGGGGCCTACAATGAGCAGTTCTTC. As protein: CASSIEGAYNEQFF.